Sequencing of this TCR beta chain was carried out in a study of T cells in Graves' hyperthyroidism and ophthalmopathy. Diagnostic assessment was based on clinical symptoms, serum thyroxine and TRAb, thyroid ultrasound and orbital computed tomography. This clonotype was seen a handful of times. Its antigen is as yet unknown. V dropped 4 bases and J dropped 6; count of bases not matched to a gene: 5. Germline CDR1 and CDR2: SGHRS and YFSETQ. The length of the CDR3 is 15 residues. Using RNA transcripts as the source, TCR beta CDR3 regions were amplified. With the HTBI primer set, the TCR CDR3 went through a first round of RT-PCR. TCRdb reprocessed the multiplex PCR reads via MiXCR and lists one record per CDR3 protein. This sample has about 640,000 distinct CDR3 sequences; less than 25% occur once, and the top ten carry around a third. Findings and caveats of the study: Most clonotypes that expanded in the thyroid above 0.001 also showed up in blood. Ophthalmopathy was separated from stable hyperthyroidism by a 13 V-J model.

The sequence was obtained from a man aged 30 to 39 with Graves' ophthalmopathy. The sample was blood. The rearrangement links TRBV5-1 to TRBJ2-1; the match to TRBD1 covers 12 bases. The CDR3 DNA follows: TGCGCCAGCAGCGGGGGGACAGGGGGCGGCAATGAGCAGTTCTTC. Translation: CASSGGTGGGNEQFF.